This T cell receptor beta chain was profiled in a study of blood T cells in healthy people across ages. Study information: Template switching retrieved approximately one barcoded beta molecule for each two T cells. General study results and limits: TCR beta diversity, measured per million T cells, fell in a roughly linear way with age. A strong correlation was found between TCR beta diversity and the percentage of naive T cells.

A second PCR, run for roughly 7 to 11 cycles, used a sample-barcoded 5' primer plus a J-beta primer mix. TCRdb itself ran the 5' RACE reads through MiXCR, one entry per CDR3 protein. This table holds about 970,000 distinct CDR3 sequences, 45% to 60% found once. CDR3 length: 12 amino acids. Germline CDR1 is SNHLY and CDR2 is FYNNEI. Trimming cost V 5 bases and J 6 bases, with 9 bases left between them. This clonotype was counted at least ten times. The antigen remains undetermined. Sequencing was carried out using blood. This receptor was obtained from a woman aged 55-75 years in good health. The rearrangement joins TRBV2 to TRBJ2-3; D remains ambiguous. CDR3 residues: CASSPTRDTQYF. The CDR3 DNA follows: TGTGCCAGCAGTCCGACACGGGATACGCAGTATTTT.